This entry features one T cell receptor beta chain sequence. Antigen: not known. Trimming removed 6 bases from V and 7 bases from J; junction bases left unmatched: 7. This CDR3 has 13 amino acids. Germline values: CDR1 SQVTM, CDR2 ANQGSEA. The sample belongs to a study of cytomegalovirus exposure and HLA in healthy donors. Study-wide results and caveats: TCR beta chains numbering about 160 were designated cytomegalovirus-associated. Accounts indicate the classifier identified cytomegalovirus status with strong specificity and sensitivity. Many donors carried some public TCRs, although rarity characterized most TCR sequences.

Clones were read by immunoSEQ multiplex PCR, and TCRdb kept only the in-frame ones, dropping some. The repertoire includes approximately 210,000 clones, around 88% of them detected once, and around 3% sits in the top ten. These donors were members of the roughly 120-subject validation cohort, a group separate from the roughly 670-subject first cohort. Sequencing used PBMCs. This chain links TRBV29-1 with TRBJ1-4; 8 bases line up with TRBD1. The source of this sequence is a woman between 18 and 29 years old in good health and CMV-seronegative. For the CDR3, the DNA is TGCAGCGTGGCAGACAGGGGTAGTGAAAAACTGTTTTTT. Residues: CSVADRGSEKLFF.